This T cell receptor (beta chain) came from a study of cytomegalovirus exposure and HLA in healthy donors. Study outcomes and limitations: In a later analysis, V- and J-gene trimming of beta chains associated with a DCLRE1C missense variant, replicated independently. HLA restriction was apparent for most CMV-associated TCR beta chains in a later analysis.

Of note for this clone: What it binds is unknown.

The primer mix had 60 Vbeta and 13 Jbeta primers. The assay was immunoSEQ multiplex PCR, and TCRdb's table has in-frame clones only and misses some. The table records about 120,000 clones, 75% of them present only once. The CDR3 length is 14 residues. V was clipped by 8 bases and J by 2 bases, with 16 bases between them. Germline V gene lookup returns CDR1 MNHEY and CDR2 SVGAGI. Sample: PBMCs. V gene TRBV6-5 combines with J gene TRBJ2-7; a weak D match, TRBD2 (6 bases). The receptor's source is a woman aged 35 to 49 in good health and CMV-seropositive. CDR3 nucleotide sequence: TGTGCCAGCCTGTCCGGGGGTAGCGCCTACGAGCAGTACTTC. Its protein is CASLSGGSAYEQYF.